The rows below give T cell receptor beta chains drawn from one sample of a study of T cells in Graves' hyperthyroidism and ophthalmopathy. MiXCR, run by TCRdb on the multiplex PCR reads, gives a single entry per CDR3 protein. Of a few hundred thousand distinct CDR3 sequences in the sample, approximately 14% were seen once. Input material: blood. The receptors stem from a woman aged 18 to 35 with Graves' hyperthyroidism. CDR3s include the opening cysteine and the closing phenylalanine or tryptophan. A D gene is named only where the DNA matches it firmly. The size field is filled for only some rows; it gives once, few, many or a size class.

abundance: -
d_gene: -
v_gene: TRBV28
j_gene: TRBJ2-4
CDR3nt: TGTGCCAGCAGTCCTATGACAGGTCGTAGGTGGGGGAATGAGAACATTCAGTACTTC
CDR3aa: CASSPMTGRRWGNENIQYF

abundance: few
d_gene: TRBD1
v_gene: TRBV11-2
j_gene: TRBJ1-4
CDR3nt: TGTGCCAGCAGCTCCCGGGACAGGGGGGGTTTCCCGAATGAAAAACTGTTTTTT
CDR3aa: CASSSRDRGGFPNEKLFF

abundance: many
d_gene: -
v_gene: TRBV20-1
j_gene: TRBJ2-7
CDR3nt: TGCAGTGCTAGACGCCCAGGGAGGAATCAGGACGAGCAGTACTTC
CDR3aa: CSARRPGRNQDEQYF

abundance: few
d_gene: TRBD2
v_gene: TRBV24-1
j_gene: TRBJ2-3
CDR3nt: TGTGCCACCAGTGATCCCAGACTAGCGGGGGGGCAGAGGCTCGAAACAGATACGCAGTATTTT
CDR3aa: CATSDPRLAGGQRLETDTQYF

abundance: few
d_gene: -
v_gene: TRBV27
j_gene: TRBJ2-7
CDR3nt: TGTGCCAGCAAGAATAGCCCTCGTCCAAGGCGGATCGAGCAGTACTTC
CDR3aa: CASKNSPRPRRIEQYF

abundance: many
d_gene: TRBD1
v_gene: TRBV10-1
j_gene: TRBJ2-3
CDR3nt: TGCGCCAGCAGTGAAGACAGGGGAGGCACAGATACGCAGTATTTT
CDR3aa: CASSEDRGGTDTQYF

abundance: many
d_gene: -
v_gene: TRBV20-1
j_gene: TRBJ1-3
CDR3nt: TGCAGTGGCCGAAGGCTGGGAGGAAACACCATATATTTT
CDR3aa: CSGRRLGGNTIYF

abundance: -
d_gene: TRBD1
v_gene: TRBV5-6
j_gene: TRBJ1-4
CDR3nt: TGTGCCAGCAGCTTTTTTCGGACAGGTCCATATTGGAAACTGTTTTTT
CDR3aa: CASSFFRTGPYWKLFF

abundance: many
d_gene: -
v_gene: TRBV11-3
j_gene: TRBJ1-1
CDR3nt: TGTGCCAGCAGCTTAACCTCCAGGGGCAAGGCTGAAGCTTTCTTT
CDR3aa: CASSLTSRGKAEAFF

abundance: many
d_gene: -
v_gene: TRBV12-3/TRBV12-4
j_gene: TRBJ1-5
CDR3nt: TGTGCCAGCAGTCCACAGGTTAGCAATCAGCCCCAGCATTTT
CDR3aa: CASSPQVSNQPQHF

abundance: many
d_gene: -
v_gene: TRBV10-3
j_gene: TRBJ2-7
CDR3nt: TGTGCCATCAGTGGACAGGAGTCCTACGAGCAGTACTTC
CDR3aa: CAISGQESYEQYF